These 4 T cell receptor beta chains were all obtained from the same sample, sequenced in a study of blood T cells in healthy people across ages (dated by TCRdb to 2014 to 2015). The library was prepared using 5' RACE. The sequencer was an Illumina HiSeq 2500. A second 7 to 11 cycle PCR used a sample-barcoded 5' primer and a J-beta primer mix. The raw public data were reprocessed by TCRdb itself: fastp quality trimming at Q25, MiXCR clonotype calling, in-frame beta chains only. Every entry covers one CDR3 protein and lists the most common genes and DNA from its rows. The sample table holds some 700,000 distinct CDR3 sequences, of which roughly 44% were seen once. The top ten hold around a fifth of the sample. The sequenced sample was blood. These receptors were obtained from a woman aged 60-75 years in good health.

This clonotype turned up a few times. The chain is built from TRBV27 and TRBJ1-1; D gene ambiguous. CDR1 and CDR2 from the germline V gene are MNHEY and SMNVEV (reference sequence). Trimming removed 1 base at V and 2 bases at J, with 5 bases between. The CDR3 loop spans 13 amino acids. In nucleotides, the CDR3 is TGTGCCAGCAGTTTATTCGGCAACACTGAAGCTTTCTTT. This codes for CASSLFGNTEAFF.

A few counts support this clonotype. The chain joins TRBV12-3 or TRBV12-4 to TRBJ2-1, with D perhaps TRBD1 or TRBD2 (6 bases each). V lost 3 bases and J lost 8, with 26 bases in between. The CDR3 length is 18 residues. The CDR3 region has the DNA TGTGCCAGCAGTTTGGGTCTAAGGTTTGTATCGGGGGCCGATGAGCAGTTCTTC. Translation: CASSLGLRFVSGADEQFF.

In this sample, this clonotype turned up a few times. This chain connects TRBV4-3 to TRBJ2-5; 13 nucleotides match TRBD2. This CDR3 comprises 18 residues. The V and J ends lost 0 bases and 11 bases, in that order; junction bases with no gene match: 15. Germline V gives CDR1 LGHNA, CDR2 YSLEER. The CDR3 region is CASSQDETSGRMGMAQYF. The CDR3 DNA is TGCGCCAGCAGCCAAGATGAGACTAGCGGGAGGATGGGTATGGCGCAGTACTTC.

This chain uses TRBV7-8 with TRBJ2-7; weak D call: TRBD1 (8 bases). Trimming pared 1 base from V and 6 bases from J, leaving 13 bases between. Germline V gene sequence: CDR1 SGHVS, CDR2 FQNEAQ. This CDR3 contains 14 residues. The CDR3 reads CASSLGTGRAEQYF. The CDR3 bases are TGTGCCAGCAGCTTAGGGACAGGGAGGGCCGAGCAGTACTTC.